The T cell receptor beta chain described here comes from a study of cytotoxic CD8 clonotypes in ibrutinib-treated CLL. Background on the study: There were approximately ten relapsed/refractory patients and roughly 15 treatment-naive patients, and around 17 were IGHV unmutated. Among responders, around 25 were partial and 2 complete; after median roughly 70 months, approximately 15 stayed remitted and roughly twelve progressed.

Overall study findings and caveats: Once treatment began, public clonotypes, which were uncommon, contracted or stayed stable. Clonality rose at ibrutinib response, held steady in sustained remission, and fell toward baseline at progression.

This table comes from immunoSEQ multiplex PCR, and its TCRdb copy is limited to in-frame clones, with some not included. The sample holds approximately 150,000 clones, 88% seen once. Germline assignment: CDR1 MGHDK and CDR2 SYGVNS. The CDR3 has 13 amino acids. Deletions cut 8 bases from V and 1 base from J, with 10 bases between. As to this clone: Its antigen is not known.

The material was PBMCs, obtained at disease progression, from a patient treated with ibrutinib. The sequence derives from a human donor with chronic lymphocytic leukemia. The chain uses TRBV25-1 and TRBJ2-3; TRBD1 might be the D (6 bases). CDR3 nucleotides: TGTGCCAGCGGGAACAGGGGCACAGATACGCAGTATTTT. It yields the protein CASGNRGTDTQYF.